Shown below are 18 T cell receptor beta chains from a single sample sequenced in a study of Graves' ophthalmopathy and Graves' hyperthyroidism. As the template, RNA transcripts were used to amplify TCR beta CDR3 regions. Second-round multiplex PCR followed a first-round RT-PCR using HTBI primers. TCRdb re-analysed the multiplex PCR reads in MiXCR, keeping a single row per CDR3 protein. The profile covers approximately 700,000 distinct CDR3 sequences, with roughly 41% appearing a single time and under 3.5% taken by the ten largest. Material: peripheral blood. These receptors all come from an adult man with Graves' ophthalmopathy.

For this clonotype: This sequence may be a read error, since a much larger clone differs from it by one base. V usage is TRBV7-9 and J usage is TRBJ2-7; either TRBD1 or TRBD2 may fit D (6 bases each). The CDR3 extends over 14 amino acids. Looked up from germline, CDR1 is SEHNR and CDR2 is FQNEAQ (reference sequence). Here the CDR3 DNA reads TGTGCCAGCAGCTTAGACGGGGGCACCTACGAGCGGTACTTC. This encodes CASSLDGGTYERYF.

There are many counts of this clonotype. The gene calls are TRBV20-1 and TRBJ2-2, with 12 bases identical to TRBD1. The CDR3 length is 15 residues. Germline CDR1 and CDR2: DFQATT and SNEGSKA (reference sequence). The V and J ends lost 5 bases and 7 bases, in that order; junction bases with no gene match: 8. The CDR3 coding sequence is TGCAGTGCTTCTACCGGGACAGGGGGCTTCGGGGAGCTGTTTTTT. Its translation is CSASTGTGGFGELFF.

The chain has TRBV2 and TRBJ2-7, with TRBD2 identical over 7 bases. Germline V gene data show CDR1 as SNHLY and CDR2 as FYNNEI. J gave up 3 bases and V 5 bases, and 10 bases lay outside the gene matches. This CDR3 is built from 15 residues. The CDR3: CASSPLGSGHYEQYF. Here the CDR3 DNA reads TGTGCCAGCAGTCCCCTGGGTAGCGGGCACTACGAGCAGTACTTC.

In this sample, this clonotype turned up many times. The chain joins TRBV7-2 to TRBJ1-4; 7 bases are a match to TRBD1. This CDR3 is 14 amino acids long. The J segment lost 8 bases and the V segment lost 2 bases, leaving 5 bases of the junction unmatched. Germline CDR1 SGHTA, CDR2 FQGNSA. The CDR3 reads CASSLTPGGEKLFF. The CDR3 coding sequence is TGTGCCAGCAGCTTAACGCCAGGGGGGGAAAAACTGTTTTTT. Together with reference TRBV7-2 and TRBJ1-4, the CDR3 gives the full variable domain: GAGVSQSPSNKVTEKGKDVELRCDPISGHTALYWYRQSLGQGLEFLIYFQGNSAPDKSGLPSDRFSAERTGGSVSTLTIQRTQQEDSAVYLCASSLTPGGEKLFFGSGTQLSVL.

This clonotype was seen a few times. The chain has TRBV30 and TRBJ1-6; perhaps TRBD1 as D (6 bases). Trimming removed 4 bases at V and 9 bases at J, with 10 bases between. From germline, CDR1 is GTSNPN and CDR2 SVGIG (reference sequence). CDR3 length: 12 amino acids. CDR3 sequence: CAWTQGSSPLHF. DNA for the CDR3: TGTGCCTGGACCCAGGGGAGTTCACCCCTCCACTTT.

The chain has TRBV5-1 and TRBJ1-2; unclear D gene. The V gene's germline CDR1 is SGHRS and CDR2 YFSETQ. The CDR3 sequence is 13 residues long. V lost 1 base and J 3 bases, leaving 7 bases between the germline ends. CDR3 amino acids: CASSLTAYYGYTF. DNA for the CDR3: TGCGCCAGCAGCTTGACAGCCTACTATGGCTACACCTTC.

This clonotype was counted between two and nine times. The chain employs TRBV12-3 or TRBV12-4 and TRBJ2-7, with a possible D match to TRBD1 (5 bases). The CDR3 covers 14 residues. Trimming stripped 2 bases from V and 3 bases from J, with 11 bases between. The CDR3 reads CASSLIQGGYEQYF. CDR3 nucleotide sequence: TGTGCCAGCAGTTTAATCCAGGGCGGCTACGAGCAGTACTTC.

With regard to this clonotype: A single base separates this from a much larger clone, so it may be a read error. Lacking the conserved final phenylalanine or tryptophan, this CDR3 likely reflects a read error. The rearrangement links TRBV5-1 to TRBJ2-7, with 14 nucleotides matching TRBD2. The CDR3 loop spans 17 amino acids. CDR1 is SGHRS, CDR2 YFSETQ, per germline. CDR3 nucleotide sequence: TGTGCCAGCAGCCCGGGACTAGCGGGAGCAACGGCCTACGAGCAGTACCTC. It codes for CASSPGLAGATAYEQYL.

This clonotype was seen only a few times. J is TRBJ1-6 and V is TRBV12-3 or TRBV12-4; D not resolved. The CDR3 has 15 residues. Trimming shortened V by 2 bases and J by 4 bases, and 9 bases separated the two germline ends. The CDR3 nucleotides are TGTGCCAGCAGTTTATACCCCGATTATAATTCACCCCTCCACTTT. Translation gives CASSLYPDYNSPLHF.

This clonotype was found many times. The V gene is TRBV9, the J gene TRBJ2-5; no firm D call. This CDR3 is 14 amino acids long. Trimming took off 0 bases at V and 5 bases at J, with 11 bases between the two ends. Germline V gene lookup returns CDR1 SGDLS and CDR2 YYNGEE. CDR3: CASSVAGDGETQYF. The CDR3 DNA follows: TGTGCCAGCAGCGTAGCGGGTGACGGGGAGACCCAGTACTTC.

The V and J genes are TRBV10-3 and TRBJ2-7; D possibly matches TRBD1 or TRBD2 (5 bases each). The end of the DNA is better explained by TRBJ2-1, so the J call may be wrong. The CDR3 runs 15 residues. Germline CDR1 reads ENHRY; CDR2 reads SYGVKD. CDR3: CATIRDQSFNNEQFF. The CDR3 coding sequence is TGTGCCACGATCCGGGACCAATCTTTCAACAATGAGCAGTTCTTC.

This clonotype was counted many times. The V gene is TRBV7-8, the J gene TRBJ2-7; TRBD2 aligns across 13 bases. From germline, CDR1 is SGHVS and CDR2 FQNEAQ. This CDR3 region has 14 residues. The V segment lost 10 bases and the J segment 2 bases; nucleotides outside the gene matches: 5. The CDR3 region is CATGTSGTTYEQYF. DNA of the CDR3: TGTGCCACGGGGACTAGCGGGACCACCTACGAGCAGTACTTC.

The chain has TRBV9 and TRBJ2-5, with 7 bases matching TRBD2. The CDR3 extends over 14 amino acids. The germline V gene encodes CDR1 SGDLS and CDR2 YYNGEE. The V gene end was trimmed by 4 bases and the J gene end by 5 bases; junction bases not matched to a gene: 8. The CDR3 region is CASSPTSGDETQYF. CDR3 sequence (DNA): TGTGCCAGCAGCCCCACCAGCGGGGATGAGACCCAGTACTTC.

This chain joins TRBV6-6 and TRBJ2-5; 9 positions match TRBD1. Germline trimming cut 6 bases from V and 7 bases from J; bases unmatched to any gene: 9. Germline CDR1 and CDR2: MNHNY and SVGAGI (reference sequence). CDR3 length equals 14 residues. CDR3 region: CASRTGTGWTTQYF. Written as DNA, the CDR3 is TGTGCCAGCAGGACAGGGACAGGGTGGACGACCCAGTACTTC.

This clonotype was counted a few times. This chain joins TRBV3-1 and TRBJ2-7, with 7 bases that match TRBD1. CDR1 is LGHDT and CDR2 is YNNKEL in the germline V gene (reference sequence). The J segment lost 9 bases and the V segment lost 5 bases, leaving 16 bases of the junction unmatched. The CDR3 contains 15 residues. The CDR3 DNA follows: TGTGCCAGCAGCTTTCGGACAGGTCAAGCGGATGTGCAGTACTTC. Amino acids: CASSFRTGQADVQYF.

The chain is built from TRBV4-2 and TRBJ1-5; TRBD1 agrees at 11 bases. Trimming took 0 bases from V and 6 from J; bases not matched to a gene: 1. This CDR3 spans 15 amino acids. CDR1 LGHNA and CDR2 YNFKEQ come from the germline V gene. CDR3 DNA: TGTGCCAGCAGCCAAGAGGACAGGGGGCTTCAGCCCCAGCATTTT. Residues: CASSQEDRGLQPQHF.

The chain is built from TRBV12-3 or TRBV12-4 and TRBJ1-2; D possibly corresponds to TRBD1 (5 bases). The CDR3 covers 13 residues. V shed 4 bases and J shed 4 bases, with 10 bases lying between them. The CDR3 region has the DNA TGTGCCAGCAGTTCGTTAGACAGCTATGGCTACACCTTC. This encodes CASSSLDSYGYTF.

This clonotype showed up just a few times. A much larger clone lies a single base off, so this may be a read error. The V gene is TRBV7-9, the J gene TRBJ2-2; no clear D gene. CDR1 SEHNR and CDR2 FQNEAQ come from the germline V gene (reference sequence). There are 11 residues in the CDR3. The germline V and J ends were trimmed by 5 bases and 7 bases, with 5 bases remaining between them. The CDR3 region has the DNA TGTGCCAGCAGCGGGGTCGGGGAGCTGTTTTTT. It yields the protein CASSGVGELFF.